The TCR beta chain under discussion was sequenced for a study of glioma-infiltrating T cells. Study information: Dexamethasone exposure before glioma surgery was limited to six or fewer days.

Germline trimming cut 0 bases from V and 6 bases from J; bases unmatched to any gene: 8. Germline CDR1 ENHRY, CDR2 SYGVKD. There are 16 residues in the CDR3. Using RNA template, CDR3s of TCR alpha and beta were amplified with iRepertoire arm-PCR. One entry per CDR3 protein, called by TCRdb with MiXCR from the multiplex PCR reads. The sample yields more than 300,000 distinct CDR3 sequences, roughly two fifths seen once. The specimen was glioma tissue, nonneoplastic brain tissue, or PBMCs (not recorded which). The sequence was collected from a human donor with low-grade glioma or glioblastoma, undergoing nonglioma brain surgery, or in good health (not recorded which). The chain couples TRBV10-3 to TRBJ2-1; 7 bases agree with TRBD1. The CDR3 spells CAISESRGQEGNEQFF. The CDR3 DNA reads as TGTGCCATCAGTGAGTCGAGAGGACAGGAAGGCAATGAGCAGTTCTTC.